This T cell receptor beta chain was profiled in a study of CD8 T cells in ankylosing spondylitis. Making use of molecular barcodes, quantitative 5'-RACE generated TCR beta libraries. TCRdb independently ran MiXCR on the 5' RACE reads; one entry per CDR3 protein. Among some 400,000 distinct CDR3 sequences listed, more than 20% were seen once. The CDR3 is made up of 15 amino acids. V lost 6 bases and J lost 0, with 13 bases in between. Germline V gives CDR1 SSHAT, CDR2 FNYEAQ (reference sequence). General study points: Blood of patients with ankylosing spondylitis appeared to be characterized by a TCR beta motif of seven or eight highly homologous variants. In ankylosing spondylitis patients, matched synovial fluid reportedly showed significant enrichment of disease-linked clones.

This clonotype is a singleton in its sample. As yet, its antigen is unknown. The TCR originated in a male donor with ankylosing spondylitis. Sequenced material: blood, either unsorted or a sorted T cell fraction (not recorded which). V is TRBV7-7 and J is TRBJ2-3; possible D gene TRBD1, 5 bases. The CDR3 coding sequence is TGTGCCAGCAGATCCAGGGTTCTTAGCACAGATACGCAGTATTTT. Translating gives CASRSRVLSTDTQYF. Full variable domain (missing parts from reference TRBV7-7 and TRBJ2-3): GAGVSQSPRYKVTKRGQDVTLRCDPISSHATLYWYQQALGQGPEFLTYFNYEAQPDKSGLPSDRFSAERPEGSISTLTIQRTEQRDSAMYRCASRSRVLSTDTQYFGPGTRLTVL.